This T cell receptor beta chain was obtained from a study of blood T cell repertoires in COVID-19. Study-level information: COVID-19 samples collected from the United States, Italy and Spain covered acute and convalescent phases.

The CDR3 totals 15 residues. Trimming pared 0 bases from V and 4 bases from J, leaving 10 bases between. Per the germline V gene, CDR1 is LGHNA and CDR2 is YSLEER. In the original workflow: Amplification from reference gene primers served as the basis for estimated nucleated cell counts. The repertoire was sequenced with immunoSEQ multiplex PCR; TCRdb's copy has only in-frame clones and lacks some. The V and J calls and clone size were taken over from that table, and D and trimming were inferred from the DNA. The table has about 120,000 clones, over 60% seen once. The sample consisted of peripheral blood. The V gene is TRBV4-3, the J gene TRBJ1-3; the D is unclear. The TCR sequence derives from a woman older than 75 with acute or convalescent COVID-19. In DNA form, the CDR3 reads TGCGCCAGCAGCCAAGATCGGAGTTGGGGAAACACCATATATTTT. It is translated as CASSQDRSWGNTIYF.